Listed below are T cell receptor beta chains from one sample, sequenced in a study of blood T cell repertoires in COVID-19. The protocol was immunoSEQ multiplex PCR, while the TCRdb copy is restricted to in-frame clones and leaves out a portion. The sample consists of approximately 300,000 clones, over 75% of them appearing once. The sample was peripheral blood. The receptors derive from a woman aged 30 to 39 with COVID-19, enrolled during active disease. The CDR3 runs from the conserved cysteine through the conserved F or W. Fields, in order: D gene, J gene, clone size, V gene, CDR3 DNA, CDR3 protein. The D gene is left open where the match is weak. Clone sizes are given selectively: once, few, many, or a class where the clone is expanded.

D gene: TRBD1
J gene: TRBJ1-5
clone size: .
V gene: TRBV10-3
CDR3 DNA: TGTGCCATCAGTCGGACAGGGGCCTCCAATCAGCCCCAGCATTTT
CDR3 protein: CAISRTGASNQPQHF

D gene: .
J gene: TRBJ1-1
clone size: .
V gene: TRBV2
CDR3 DNA: TGTGCCAGCAGTTCCCAGGGGACTGAAGCTTTCTTT
CDR3 protein: CASSSQGTEAFF

D gene: .
J gene: TRBJ2-1
clone size: .
V gene: TRBV9
CDR3 DNA: TGTGCCAGCAGCGTGGACTATGAGCAGTTCTTC
CDR3 protein: CASSVDYEQFF

D gene: .
J gene: TRBJ2-2
clone size: .
V gene: TRBV5-4
CDR3 DNA: TGTGCCAGCAGCCAGGAAACCAACACCGGGGAGCTGTTTTTT
CDR3 protein: CASSQETNTGELFF

D gene: TRBD2
J gene: TRBJ2-1
clone size: once
V gene: TRBV4-1
CDR3 DNA: TGCGCCAGCAGCCCACTAGCGGTTAATGAGCAGTTCTTC
CDR3 protein: CASSPLAVNEQFF

D gene: TRBD1
J gene: TRBJ1-3
clone size: .
V gene: TRBV14
CDR3 DNA: TGTGCCAGCAGCTCCATTCCCGGGACAGGCCTCTCTGGAAACACCATATATTTT
CDR3 protein: CASSSIPGTGLSGNTIYF

D gene: .
J gene: TRBJ2-1
clone size: .
V gene: TRBV5-1
CDR3 DNA: TGCGCCAGCAGCTTGTCGTCTGTAATCTACAATGAGCAGTTCTTC
CDR3 protein: CASSLSSVIYNEQFF

D gene: .
J gene: TRBJ2-1
clone size: .
V gene: TRBV27
CDR3 DNA: TGTGCCAGCAGCCGAAGCGGACGGGTCAATGAGCAGTTCTTC
CDR3 protein: CASSRSGRVNEQFF

D gene: .
J gene: TRBJ2-1
clone size: .
V gene: TRBV6-1
CDR3 DNA: TGTGCCAGCGGTGAGGGACTCTCCTACAATGAGCAGTTCTTC
CDR3 protein: CASGEGLSYNEQFF

D gene: .
J gene: TRBJ2-7
clone size: .
V gene: TRBV29-1
CDR3 DNA: TGCAGCGTTGAACCCCCGGGAACCTACGAGCAGTACTTC
CDR3 protein: CSVEPPGTYEQYF

D gene: .
J gene: TRBJ2-1
clone size: .
V gene: TRBV4-1
CDR3 DNA: TGCGCCAGCCGCGATTACAATGAGCAGTTCTTC
CDR3 protein: CASRDYNEQFF

D gene: .
J gene: TRBJ2-7
clone size: .
V gene: TRBV6-5
CDR3 DNA: TGTGCCAGCACTAAACCCCCAAGTTCGGGCGAGCAGTACTTC
CDR3 protein: CASTKPPSSGEQYF

D gene: TRBD1
J gene: TRBJ1-6
clone size: .
V gene: TRBV3-1/TRBV3-2
CDR3 DNA: TGTGCCAGCAGCCGATCGGGACAGGGGAATTCACCCCTCCACTTT
CDR3 protein: CASSRSGQGNSPLHF

D gene: .
J gene: TRBJ1-1
clone size: once
V gene: TRBV19
CDR3 DNA: TGTGCCAGTAGTATAGATGAACAGGGTCTTAACACTGAAGCTTTCTTT
CDR3 protein: CASSIDEQGLNTEAFF

D gene: TRBD1
J gene: TRBJ1-5
clone size: once
V gene: TRBV19
CDR3 DNA: TGTGCCAGTAGTACAAGGGGACAGGTTGGCAATCAGCCCCAGCATTTT
CDR3 protein: CASSTRGQVGNQPQHF

D gene: .
J gene: TRBJ1-5
clone size: .
V gene: TRBV28
CDR3 DNA: TGTGCCAGCAGGCCCAGACTCGGGGATTGGAATCAGCCCCAGCATTTT
CDR3 protein: CASRPRLGDWNQPQHF

D gene: .
J gene: TRBJ1-2
clone size: .
V gene: TRBV30
CDR3 DNA: TGTGCCGGAGGACAGAACTATGGCTACACCTTC
CDR3 protein: CAGGQNYGYTF

D gene: TRBD2
J gene: TRBJ2-3
clone size: .
V gene: TRBV7-9
CDR3 DNA: TGTGCCAGCAGCTTAGCGCCGGCGGGAGCTGGAGATACGCAGTATTTT
CDR3 protein: CASSLAPAGAGDTQYF

D gene: TRBD1
J gene: TRBJ1-2
clone size: .
V gene: TRBV7-9
CDR3 DNA: TGTGCCAGCAGAGCGAACAGGGGCGGCTATGGCTACACCTTC
CDR3 protein: CASRANRGGYGYTF

D gene: .
J gene: TRBJ2-1
clone size: .
V gene: TRBV7-3
CDR3 DNA: TGTGCCAGCAGCTTAATCCCCCGGGGAAGTGAGCAGTTCTTC
CDR3 protein: CASSLIPRGSEQFF

D gene: .
J gene: TRBJ1-4
clone size: .
V gene: TRBV4-1
CDR3 DNA: TGCGCCAGCAGCCAAGATGGAGGGGTGGCTAATGAAAAACTGTTTTTT
CDR3 protein: CASSQDGGVANEKLFF

D gene: .
J gene: TRBJ2-7
clone size: .
V gene: TRBV7-6
CDR3 DNA: TGTGCCAGCAGCTGGACAGCCGCCTACGAGCAGTACTTC
CDR3 protein: CASSWTAAYEQYF

D gene: .
J gene: TRBJ2-5
clone size: .
V gene: TRBV2
CDR3 DNA: TGTGCCAGTGGTAAGAGGAACCAAGAGACCCAGTACTTC
CDR3 protein: CASGKRNQETQYF

D gene: .
J gene: TRBJ1-5
clone size: once
V gene: TRBV30
CDR3 DNA: TGTGCCTGGAGGACACAGGGTAGCAATCAGCCCCAGCATTTT
CDR3 protein: CAWRTQGSNQPQHF

D gene: .
J gene: TRBJ2-3
clone size: .
V gene: TRBV3-1/TRBV3-2
CDR3 DNA: TGTGCCAGCAGCCTAGACATAGGACTAAGCACAGATACGCAGTATTTT
CDR3 protein: CASSLDIGLSTDTQYF

D gene: .
J gene: TRBJ2-1
clone size: .
V gene: TRBV7-6
CDR3 DNA: TGTGCCAGCAGCTTAGAGACAGGAGCCTACAATGAGCAGTTCTTC
CDR3 protein: CASSLETGAYNEQFF

D gene: .
J gene: TRBJ1-4
clone size: .
V gene: TRBV6-5
CDR3 DNA: TGTGCCACCTCAATGTCTAGAAATCGAGAAAAACTGTTTTTT
CDR3 protein: CATSMSRNREKLFF

D gene: .
J gene: TRBJ2-3
clone size: .
V gene: TRBV11-2
CDR3 DNA: TGTGCCAGCAGCACACACACAGATACGCAGTATTTT
CDR3 protein: CASSTHTDTQYF